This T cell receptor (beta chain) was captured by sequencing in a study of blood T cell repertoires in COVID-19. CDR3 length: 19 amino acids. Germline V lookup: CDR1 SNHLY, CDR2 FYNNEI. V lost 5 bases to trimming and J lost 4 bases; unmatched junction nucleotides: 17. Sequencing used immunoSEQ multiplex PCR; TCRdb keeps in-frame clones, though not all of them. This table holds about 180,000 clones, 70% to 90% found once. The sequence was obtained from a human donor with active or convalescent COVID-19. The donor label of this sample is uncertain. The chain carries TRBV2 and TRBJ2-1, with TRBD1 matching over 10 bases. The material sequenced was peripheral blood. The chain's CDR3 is CASSLRSPTGGGGYNEQFF. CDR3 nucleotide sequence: TGTGCCAGCAGTTTGAGGTCACCGACAGGGGGCGGAGGTTACAATGAGCAGTTCTTC.